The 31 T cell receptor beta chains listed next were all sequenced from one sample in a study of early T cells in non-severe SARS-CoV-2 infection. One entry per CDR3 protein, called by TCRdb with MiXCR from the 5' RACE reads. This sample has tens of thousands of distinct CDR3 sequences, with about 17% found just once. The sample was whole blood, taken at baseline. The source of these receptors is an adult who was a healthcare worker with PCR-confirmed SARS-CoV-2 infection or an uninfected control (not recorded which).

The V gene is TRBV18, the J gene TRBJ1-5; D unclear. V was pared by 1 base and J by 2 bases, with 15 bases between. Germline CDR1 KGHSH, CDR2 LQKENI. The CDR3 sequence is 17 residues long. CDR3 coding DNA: TGTGCCAGCTCACCACGGGCCCGGAATCTCGGCAATCAGCCCCAGCATTTT. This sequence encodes CASSPRARNLGNQPQHF.

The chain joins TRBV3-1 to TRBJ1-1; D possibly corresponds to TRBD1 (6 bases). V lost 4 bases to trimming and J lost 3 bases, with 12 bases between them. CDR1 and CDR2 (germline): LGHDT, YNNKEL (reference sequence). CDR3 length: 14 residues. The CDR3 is CASSRGGLYTEAFF. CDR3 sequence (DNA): TGTGCCAGCAGCCGGGGGGGCCTTTACACTGAAGCTTTCTTT. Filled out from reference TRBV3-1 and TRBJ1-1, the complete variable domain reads DTAVSQTPKYLVTQMGNDKSIKCEQNLGHDTMYWYKQDSKKFLKIMFSYNNKELIINETVPNRFSPKSPDKAHLNLHINSLELGDSAVYFCASSRGGLYTEAFFGQGTRLTVV.

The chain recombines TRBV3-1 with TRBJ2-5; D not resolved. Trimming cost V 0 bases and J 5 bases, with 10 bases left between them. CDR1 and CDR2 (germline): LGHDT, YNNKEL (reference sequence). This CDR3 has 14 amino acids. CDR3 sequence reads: CASSQDYQRETQYF. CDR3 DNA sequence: TGTGCCAGCAGCCAAGACTACCAACGGGAGACCCAGTACTTC.

The CDR3 DNA follows: TGTGCCAGCAGCTTAGATTTCGCGGGTACGCAGTATTTT. This translates into CASSLDFAGTQYF. The chain uses TRBV11-2 and TRBJ2-3, with D possibly matching TRBD2 (5 bases). V was pared by 0 bases and J by 8 bases, with 9 bases between. Per germline, CDR1 SGHAT and CDR2 FQNNGV. The CDR3 length is 13 residues. Together with reference TRBV11-2 and TRBJ2-3, the CDR3 gives the full variable domain: EAGVAQSPRYKIIEKRQSVAFWCNPISGHATLYWYQQILGQGPKLLIQFQNNGVVDDSQLPKDRFSAERLKGVDSTLKIQPAKLEDSAVYLCASSLDFAGTQYFGPGTRLTVL.

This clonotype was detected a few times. The CDR3, as DNA: TGTGCCAGCAAAGAGGGAGGGGTCTACGAGCAGTACTTC. Translating it yields CASKEGGVYEQYF. This chain uses TRBV28 with TRBJ2-7; 7 positions agree with TRBD2. The V gene end was trimmed by 7 bases and the J gene end by 3 bases; junction bases not matched to a gene: 6. CDR1 is MDHEN and CDR2 is SYDVKM in the germline V gene. There are 13 residues in the CDR3. Filled out from reference TRBV28 and TRBJ2-7, the complete variable domain reads DVKVTQSSRYLVKRTGEKVFLECVQDMDHENMFWYRQDPGLGLRLIYFSYDVKMKEKGDIPEGYSVSREKKERFSLILESASTNQTSMYLCASKEGGVYEQYFGPGTRLTVT.

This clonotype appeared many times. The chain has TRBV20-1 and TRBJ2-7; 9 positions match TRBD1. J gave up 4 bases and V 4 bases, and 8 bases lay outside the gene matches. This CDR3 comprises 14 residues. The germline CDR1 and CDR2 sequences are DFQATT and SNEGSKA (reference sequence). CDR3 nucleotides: TGCAGTGCTACCGAAACAGGGGGCTGGTACGAGCAGTACTTC. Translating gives CSATETGGWYEQYF.

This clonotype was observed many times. The CDR3, as DNA: TGCGCCAGCAGCCAAGGAACCTACACCTACGAGCAGTACTTC. Encoded protein: CASSQGTYTYEQYF. V gene TRBV4-1 combines with J gene TRBJ2-7, with D uncertain. CDR1 MGHRA and CDR2 YSYEKL come from the germline V gene. V gave up 1 base and J gave up 2 bases, with 9 bases separating them. The CDR3 has 14 amino acids.

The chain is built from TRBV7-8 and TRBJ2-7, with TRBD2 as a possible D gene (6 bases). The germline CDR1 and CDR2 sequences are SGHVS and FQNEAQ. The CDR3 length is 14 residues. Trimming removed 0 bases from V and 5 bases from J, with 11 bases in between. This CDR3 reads CASSLAGRGDEQYF. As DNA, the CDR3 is TGTGCCAGCAGCTTAGCCGGGAGAGGGGACGAGCAGTACTTC.

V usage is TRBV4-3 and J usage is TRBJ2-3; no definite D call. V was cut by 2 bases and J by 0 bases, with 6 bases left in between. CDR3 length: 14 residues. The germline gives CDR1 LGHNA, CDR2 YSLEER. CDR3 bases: TGCGCCAGCAGCCAATGGAGAAGCACAGATACGCAGTATTTT. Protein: CASSQWRSTDTQYF.

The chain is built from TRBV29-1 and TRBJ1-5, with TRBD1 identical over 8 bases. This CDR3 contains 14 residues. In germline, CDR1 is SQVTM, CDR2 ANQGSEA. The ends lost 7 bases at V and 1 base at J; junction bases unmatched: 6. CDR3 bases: TGCAGCGCCAGGACAGGGTCGAGCAATCAGCCCCAGCATTTT. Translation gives CSARTGSSNQPQHF.

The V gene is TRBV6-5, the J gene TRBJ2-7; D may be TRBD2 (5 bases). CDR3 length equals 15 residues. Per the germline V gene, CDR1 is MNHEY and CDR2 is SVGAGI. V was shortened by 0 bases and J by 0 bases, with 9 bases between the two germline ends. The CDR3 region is CASSYSAGVSYEQYF. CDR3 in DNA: TGTGCCAGCAGTTACTCAGCCGGGGTCTCCTACGAGCAGTACTTC.

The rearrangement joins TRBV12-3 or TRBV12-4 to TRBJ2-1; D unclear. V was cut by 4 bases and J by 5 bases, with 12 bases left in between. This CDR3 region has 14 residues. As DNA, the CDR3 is TGTGCCAGCAGTTCAGCTCACTCAGACAATGAGCAGTTCTTC. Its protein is CASSSAHSDNEQFF.

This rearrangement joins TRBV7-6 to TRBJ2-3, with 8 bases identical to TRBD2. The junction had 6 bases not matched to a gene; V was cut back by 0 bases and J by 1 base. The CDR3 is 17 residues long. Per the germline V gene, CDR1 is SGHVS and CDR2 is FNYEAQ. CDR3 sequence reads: CASSLAPLAGRTDTQYF. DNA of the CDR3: TGTGCCAGCAGCTTAGCGCCGCTAGCGGGTCGCACAGATACGCAGTATTTT.

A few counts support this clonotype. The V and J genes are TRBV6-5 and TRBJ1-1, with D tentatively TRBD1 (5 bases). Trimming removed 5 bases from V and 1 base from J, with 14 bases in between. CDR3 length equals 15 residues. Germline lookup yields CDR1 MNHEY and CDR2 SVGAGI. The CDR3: CASSPGRGQNTEAFF. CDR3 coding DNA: TGTGCCAGCAGTCCCGGGAGAGGACAGAACACTGAAGCTTTCTTT.

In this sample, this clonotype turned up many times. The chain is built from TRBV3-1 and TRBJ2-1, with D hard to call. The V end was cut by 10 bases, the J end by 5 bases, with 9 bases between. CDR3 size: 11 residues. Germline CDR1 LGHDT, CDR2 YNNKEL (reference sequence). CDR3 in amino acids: CATSLDNEQFF. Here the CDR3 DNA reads TGTGCCACTTCTCTGGACAATGAGCAGTTCTTC.

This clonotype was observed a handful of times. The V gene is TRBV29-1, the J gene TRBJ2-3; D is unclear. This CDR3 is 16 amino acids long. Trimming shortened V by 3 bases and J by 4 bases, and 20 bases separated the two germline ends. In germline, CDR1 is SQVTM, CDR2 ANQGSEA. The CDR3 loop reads CSVDVLALGTADTQYF. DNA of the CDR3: TGCAGCGTTGATGTCCTGGCTCTTGGCACCGCAGATACGCAGTATTTT.

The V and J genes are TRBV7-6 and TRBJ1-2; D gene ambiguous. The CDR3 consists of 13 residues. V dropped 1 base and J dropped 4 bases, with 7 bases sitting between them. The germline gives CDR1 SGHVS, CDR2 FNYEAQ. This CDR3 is CASSLEQSYGYTF. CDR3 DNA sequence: TGTGCCAGCAGCTTAGAACAGTCCTATGGCTACACCTTC.

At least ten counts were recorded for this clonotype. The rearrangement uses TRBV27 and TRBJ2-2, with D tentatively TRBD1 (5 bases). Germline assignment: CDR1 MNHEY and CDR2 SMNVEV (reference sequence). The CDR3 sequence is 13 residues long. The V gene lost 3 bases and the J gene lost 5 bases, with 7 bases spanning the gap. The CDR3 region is CASSFRVTGELFF. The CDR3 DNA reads TGTGCCAGCAGTTTCAGGGTAACCGGGGAGCTGTTTTTT.

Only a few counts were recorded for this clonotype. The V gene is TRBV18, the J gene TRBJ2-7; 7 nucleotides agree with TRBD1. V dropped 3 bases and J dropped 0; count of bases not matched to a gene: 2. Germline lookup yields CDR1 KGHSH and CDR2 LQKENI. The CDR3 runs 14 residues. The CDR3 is CASSPGTVSYEQYF. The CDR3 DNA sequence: TGTGCCAGCTCACCCGGGACAGTCTCCTACGAGCAGTACTTC.

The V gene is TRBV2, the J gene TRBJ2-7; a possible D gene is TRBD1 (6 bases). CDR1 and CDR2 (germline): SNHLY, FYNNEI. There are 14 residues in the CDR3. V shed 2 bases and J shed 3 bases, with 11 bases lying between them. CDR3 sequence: CASSEIIQGYEQYF. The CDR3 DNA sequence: TGTGCCAGCAGTGAAATTATACAGGGCTACGAGCAGTACTTC.

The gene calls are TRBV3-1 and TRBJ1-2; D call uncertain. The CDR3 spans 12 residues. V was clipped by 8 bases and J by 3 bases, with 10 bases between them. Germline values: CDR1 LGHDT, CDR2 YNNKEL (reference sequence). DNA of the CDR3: TGTGCCAGCGCGGGCGGACACTATGGCTACACCTTC. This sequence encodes CASAGGHYGYTF.

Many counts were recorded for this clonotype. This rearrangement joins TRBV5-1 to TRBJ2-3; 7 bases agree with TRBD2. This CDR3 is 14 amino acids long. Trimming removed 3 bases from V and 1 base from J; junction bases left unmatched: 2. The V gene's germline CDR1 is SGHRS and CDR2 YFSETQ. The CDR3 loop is CASSYTSGTDTQYF. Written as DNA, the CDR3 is TGCGCCAGCAGCTATACTAGCGGCACAGATACGCAGTATTTT.

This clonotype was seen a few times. DNA for the CDR3: TGTGCCAGCAGTGATGGGACGGCTAACTATGGCTACACCTTC. It codes for CASSDGTANYGYTF. This chain links TRBV2 with TRBJ1-2; TRBD1 might be the D (5 bases). The CDR3 loop spans 14 amino acids. Germline-derived CDR1 and CDR2 are SNHLY and FYNNEI. V was trimmed by 3 bases and J by 0 bases, leaving 8 bases between them.

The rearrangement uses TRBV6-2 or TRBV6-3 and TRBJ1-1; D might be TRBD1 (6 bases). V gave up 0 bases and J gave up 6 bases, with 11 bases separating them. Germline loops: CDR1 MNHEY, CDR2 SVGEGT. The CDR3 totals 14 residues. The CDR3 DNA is TGTGCCAGCAGTTACTCGAGGGGGACTGCTGAAGCTTTCTTT. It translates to CASSYSRGTAEAFF.

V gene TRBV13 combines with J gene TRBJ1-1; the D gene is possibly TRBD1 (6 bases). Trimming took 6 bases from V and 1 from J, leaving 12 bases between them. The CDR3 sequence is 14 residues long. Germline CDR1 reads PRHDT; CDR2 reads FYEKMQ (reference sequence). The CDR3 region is CASRRDIANTEAFF. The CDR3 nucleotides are TGTGCCAGCAGGCGGGACATTGCGAACACTGAAGCTTTCTTT.

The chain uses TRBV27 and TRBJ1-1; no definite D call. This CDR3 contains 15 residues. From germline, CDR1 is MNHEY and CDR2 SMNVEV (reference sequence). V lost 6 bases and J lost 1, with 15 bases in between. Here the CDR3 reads CASRNQALPNTEAFF. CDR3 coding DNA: TGTGCCAGCAGAAACCAGGCCCTACCGAACACTGAAGCTTTCTTT.

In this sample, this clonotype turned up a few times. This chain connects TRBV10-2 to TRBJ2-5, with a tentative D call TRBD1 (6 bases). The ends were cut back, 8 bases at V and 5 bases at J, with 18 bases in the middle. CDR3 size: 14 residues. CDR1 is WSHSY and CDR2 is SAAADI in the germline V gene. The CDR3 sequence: CASGGHLRGETQYF. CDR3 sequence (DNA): TGCGCCAGCGGGGGACACCTAAGGGGTGAGACCCAGTACTTC.

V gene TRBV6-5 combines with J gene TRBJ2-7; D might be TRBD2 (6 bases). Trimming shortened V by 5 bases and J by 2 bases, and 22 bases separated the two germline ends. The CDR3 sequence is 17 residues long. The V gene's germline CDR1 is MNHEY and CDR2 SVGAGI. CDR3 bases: TGTGCCAGCAGTATAATTAGTCCGGGAGAGTCGGCCTACGAGCAGTACTTC. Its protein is CASSIISPGESAYEQYF.

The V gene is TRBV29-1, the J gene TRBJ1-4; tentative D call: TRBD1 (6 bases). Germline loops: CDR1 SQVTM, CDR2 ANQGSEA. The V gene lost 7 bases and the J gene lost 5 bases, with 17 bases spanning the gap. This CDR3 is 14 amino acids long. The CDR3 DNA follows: TGCAGCGGGACCAGCGGGACACAGAATGAAAAACTGTTTTTT. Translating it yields CSGTSGTQNEKLFF. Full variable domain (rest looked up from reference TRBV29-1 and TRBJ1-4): SAVISQKPSRDICQRGTSLTIQCQVDSQVTMMFWYRQQPGQSLTLIATANQGSEATYESGFVIDKFPISRPNLTFSTLTVSNMSPEDSSIYLCSGTSGTQNEKLFFGSGTQLSVL.

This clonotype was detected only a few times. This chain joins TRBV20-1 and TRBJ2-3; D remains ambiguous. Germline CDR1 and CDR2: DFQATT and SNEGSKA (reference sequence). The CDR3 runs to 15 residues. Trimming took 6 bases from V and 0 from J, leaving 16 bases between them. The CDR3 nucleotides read TGCAGTGCAGGACCCCCGTCGGCCAGCACAGATACGCAGTATTTT. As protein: CSAGPPSASTDTQYF.

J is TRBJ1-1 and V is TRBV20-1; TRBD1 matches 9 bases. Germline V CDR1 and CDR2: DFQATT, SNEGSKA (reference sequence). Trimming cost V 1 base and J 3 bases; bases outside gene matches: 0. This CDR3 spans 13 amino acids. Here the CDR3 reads CSARGQGDTEAFF. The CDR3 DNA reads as TGCAGTGCTAGAGGACAGGGGGACACTGAAGCTTTCTTT.